This TCR beta chain emerged from a study of cytomegalovirus exposure and HLA in healthy donors. Points on this clone: Its antigen is not identified.

Use of 60 Vbeta and 13 Jbeta primers characterized the PCR. TCRdb keeps only in-frame clones here, not all; method: immunoSEQ multiplex PCR. This table holds about 180,000 clones, approximately 88% found once. Study observations and caveats: There were several of the most significant clusters that appeared linked to common viral pathogens in a later analysis. There were some V segments, including TRBV6-2 and TRBV6-3, excluded as indistinguishable. The majority of TCR sequences were rare, yet some public TCRs appeared in many donors. A highly shared variant cluster was judged a likely technical artifact.

The germline V and J ends were trimmed by 8 bases and 1 base, with 17 bases remaining between them. Germline CDR1 MNHEY, CDR2 SMNVEV (reference sequence). The CDR3 is 15 amino acids. Sequencing input: PBMCs. J is TRBJ2-5 and V is TRBV27, with D maybe TRBD2 (6 bases). The sequence came from a boy aged 2-15 years in good health and CMV-seronegative. The CDR3 DNA is TGTGCCAGCCGACCTCTGGGCGGGGCCCAAGAGACCCAGTACTTC. It codes for CASRPLGGAQETQYF.